These 20 T cell receptor beta chains share one sample of origin, sequenced in a study of T cell clonality in common variable immunodeficiency. The study's findings and limits: Common variable immunodeficiency TCR beta sequences reportedly had fewer deletions and N-nucleotide insertions.

Method: immunoSEQ multiplex PCR; TCRdb's copy keeps in-frame clones and lacks some. This sample includes some 16,000 clones with no singletons; its ten biggest clones take up less than 15%. The antigens for these receptors are not known. What was sequenced was peripheral blood mononuclear cells. The receptors originated from a human donor with common variable immunodeficiency.

A note on this clone: Coverage ceases 3 residues before the CDR3 finishes, and the germline J gene fills in the end. The rearrangement links TRBV5-6 to TRBJ1-6; D is uncertain. Trimming removed 2 bases at V and 12 bases at J, with 6 bases between. CDR1 and CDR2 from the germline V gene are SGHDT and YYEEEE. The CDR3 spans 11 residues. The DNA read from the CDR3 is TGTGCCAGCAGCTTTGAAGGACCC. Its protein is CASSFEGP. The entire CDR3 sequence reads CASSFEGPLHF.

This clone was recorded at least ten times. Coverage ceases 3 residues before the CDR3 finishes, and the germline J gene fills in the end. This rearrangement joins TRBV30 to TRBJ2-3; D possibly corresponds to TRBD2 (6 bases). Looked up from germline, CDR1 is GTSNPN and CDR2 is SVGIG (reference sequence). V shed 1 base and J shed 1 base, with 6 bases lying between them. This CDR3 has 13 residues. The CDR3 bases that were read are TGTGCCTGGAGTGCGGGGGGCACAGATACG. Residues: CAWSAGGTDT. The whole CDR3 sequence is CAWSAGGTDTQYF.

This clone occurred a few times. The read ends 3 residues shy of where the CDR3 ends; the end is completed using the germline J gene. The J gene is TRBJ2-1, the V gene TRBV10-2, with 10 bases that match TRBD2. Unmatched junction bases numbered 6, after V lost 4 bases and J lost 0 bases. CDR3 length equals 17 residues. Germline V CDR1 and CDR2: WSHSY, SAAADI. CDR3 sequence: CASSGSGGYRSYNEQFF. The CDR3 DNA, read in part, is TGCGCCAGCAGTGGTAGCGGGGGGTATCGCTCCTACAATGAG.

CDR3 DNA, as far as it was read: TGCAGTGCCGGGAGGGGTGAGGAAGGC. Protein sequence: CSAGRGEEG. The entire CDR3 protein is CSAGRGEEGYTF. The chain employs TRBV20-1 and TRBJ1-2; D is possibly TRBD1 (5 bases). The DNA ends 3 residues before the CDR3 does, and the rest of the CDR3 is filled in from the germline J gene. This CDR3 contains 12 residues. CDR1 is DFQATT, CDR2 SNEGSKA, per germline (reference sequence).

With regard to this clone: The CDR3 is cut off 3 residues early in the read; its end comes from the germline J gene. The chain carries TRBV5-1 and TRBJ2-1, with 9 bases that match TRBD2. CDR3 size: 16 residues. The germline gives CDR1 SGHRS, CDR2 YFSETQ. V dropped 4 bases and J dropped 6; count of bases not matched to a gene: 11. The CDR3 is CASSKEAGGSINEQFF. CDR3 bases read: TGCGCCAGCAGCAAAGAAGCGGGGGGATCCATCAATGAG.

Comment on this clone: Sequence at one end of the junction differs from germline and may be a read error. Coverage ceases 3 residues before the CDR3 finishes, and the germline J gene fills in the end. The rearrangement links TRBV7-9 to TRBJ1-5, with D possibly being TRBD1 (6 bases). This CDR3 is 13 amino acids long. In germline, CDR1 is SEHNR, CDR2 FQNEAQ (reference sequence). The CDR3 DNA, read in part, is TGTTCCAGCAGCTTCGGACAGAATCAGCCC. Residues: CSSSFGQNQP. The complete CDR3 sequence is CSSSFGQNQPQHF.

Worth noting for this clone: The CDR3 extends 3 residues past the end of the read, so its final part is completed from the germline J gene. The chain is built from TRBV19 and TRBJ1-1; TRBD1 aligns across 9 bases. The CDR3 runs to 13 residues. Trimming removed 7 bases from V and 5 bases from J; junction bases left unmatched: 5. Germline V gene sequence: CDR1 LNHDA, CDR2 SQIVND (reference sequence). Incomplete CDR3 DNA: TGTGCCAGTATCGACAGGGGGTGGACTGAA. It specifies CASIDRGWTE. The full-length CDR3 reads as CASIDRGWTEAFF.

This clone was seen at least ten times. The read finishes 3 residues shy of the CDR3 end, and the germline J gene is used to complete it. The chain couples TRBV7-2 to TRBJ2-7; a weak D match, TRBD1 (5 bases). The V gene lost 3 bases and the J gene lost 0 bases, with 12 bases spanning the gap. The CDR3 covers 15 residues. Per germline, CDR1 SGHTA and CDR2 FQGNSA. CDR3 residues: CASSLFGQASYEQYF. The sequenced part of the CDR3 DNA is TGTGCCAGCAGCTTGTTCGGACAAGCCTCCTACGAG.

The covered CDR3 bases are TGTGCCAGCAGCTTAGCGGGGGTGGGCGAG. This sequence encodes CASSLAGVGE. The complete CDR3 sequence is CASSLAGVGEQYF. V gene TRBV7-3 combines with J gene TRBJ2-7; TRBD2 matches at 7 bases. Read sequence stops 3 residues before the CDR3 end, and the germline J gene provides the missing end. The CDR3 has 13 residues. Per germline, CDR1 SGHTA and CDR2 FQGTGA. Unmatched junction bases numbered 4, after V lost 2 bases and J lost 6 bases.

This clone was seen a few times. Read sequence stops 3 residues before the CDR3 end, and the germline J gene provides the missing end. The rearrangement joins TRBV19 to TRBJ2-5; weak D call: TRBD1 (6 bases). From germline, CDR1 is LNHDA and CDR2 SQIVND (reference sequence). V lost 2 bases, J lost 1 base, and 11 bases lay in between. The CDR3 has 15 residues. The sequenced CDR3 bases are TGTGCCAGTAGTATATCCCCAGGGGTCCAAGAGACC. This translates into CASSISPGVQET. From start to end, the CDR3 is CASSISPGVQETQYF.

There are a few counts of this clone. The CDR3 end is not reached by the read, which stops 3 residues before it; the germline J gene fills it in. The chain joins TRBV30 to TRBJ2-3, with D unresolved. Trimming left V 0 bases short and J 5 bases short, with 6 bases between. This CDR3 is 12 amino acids long. Germline V gives CDR1 GTSNPN, CDR2 SVGIG (reference sequence). CDR3 region: CAWSVYLDTQYF. The sequenced CDR3 bases are TGTGCCTGGAGTGTATACTTAGATACG.

This clone turned up a few times. The observed sequence ends 3 residues before the CDR3 terminus, with the missing tail filled in from the germline J gene. This chain uses TRBV19 with TRBJ1-4, with 10 bases that match TRBD1. The CDR3 contains 13 residues. The germline V gene encodes CDR1 LNHDA and CDR2 SQIVND (reference sequence). Trimming cost V 8 bases and J 3 bases; bases outside gene matches: 0. CDR3 protein: CASGQGANEKLFF. The CDR3 DNA, read in part, is TGTGCCAGTGGACAGGGGGCTAATGAAAAA.

Of note for this clone: The CDR3 end lies 3 residues beyond the end of the read and is filled in from the germline J gene. This chain links TRBV19 with TRBJ1-5; D call uncertain. CDR1 LNHDA and CDR2 SQIVND come from the germline V gene (reference sequence). V was shortened by 6 bases and J by 1 base, with 10 bases between the two germline ends. The CDR3 runs 14 residues. CDR3 bases read: TGTGCCAGTAGGGGCGCGACAAGCAATCAGCCC. Protein product: CASRGATSNQP. The CDR3 reads in full as CASRGATSNQPQHF.

A remark on this clone: The observed sequence ends 3 residues before the CDR3 terminus, with the missing tail filled in from the germline J gene. The chain combines TRBV18 with TRBJ2-7, with TRBD2 matching over 7 bases. Per germline, CDR1 KGHSH and CDR2 LQKENI. The CDR3 extends over 15 amino acids. V lost 3 bases and J lost 2; bases outside the gene matches: 7. CDR3: CASSPGLPNTYEQYF. The sequenced part of the CDR3 DNA is TGTGCCAGCTCACCGGGACTACCGAACACCTACGAG.

There are a few counts of this clone. The CDR3 is cut off 3 residues early in the read; its end comes from the germline J gene. This rearrangement joins TRBV7-2 to TRBJ1-2, with 9 nucleotides matching TRBD1. V shed 4 bases, J shed 4 bases, and the junction held 4 bases outside the gene matches. The CDR3 sequence is 14 residues long. Per the germline V gene, CDR1 is SGHTA and CDR2 is FQGNSA. The CDR3 bases that were read are TGTGCCAGCAGCTCCGGGACAGGGATCTATGGC. Encoded protein: CASSSGTGIYG. The entire CDR3 reads CASSSGTGIYGYTF. Supplemented by reference TRBV7-2 and TRBJ1-2, the full variable domain reads GAGVSQSPSNKVTEKGKDVELRCDPISGHTALYWYRQSLGQGLEFLIYFQGNSAPDKSGLPSDRFSAERTGGSVSTLTIQRTQQEDSAVYLCASSSGTGIYGYTFGSGTRLTVV.

This clone was observed many times. The missing CDR3 end, 3 residues past where the read stops, is filled in from the germline J gene. The chain links TRBV20-1 to TRBJ1-5; 7 bases are a match to TRBD1. V lost 5 bases, J lost 6 bases, and 7 bases stayed unmatched. CDR1 and CDR2 (germline): DFQATT, SNEGSKA (reference sequence). The CDR3 extends over 13 amino acids. The CDR3 DNA, read in part, is TGCAGTGCTCGCGCCGACAGGGCTCAGCCC. This sequence encodes CSARADRAQP. Given in full, the CDR3 is CSARADRAQPQHF.

This clone was seen repeatedly, ten times or more. The CDR3 extends 3 residues past the end of the read, so its final part is completed from the germline J gene. The rearrangement uses TRBV19 and TRBJ2-7; D is possibly TRBD1 (6 bases). Deletions cut 2 bases from V and 2 bases from J, with 10 bases between. Looked up from germline, CDR1 is LNHDA and CDR2 is SQIVND (reference sequence). The CDR3 is 14 residues long. CDR3 protein: CASSILWGPYEQYF. The sequenced CDR3 bases are TGTGCCAGTAGTATATTGTGGGGGCCCTACGAG.

Note on this clone: The read comes to an end 3 residues before the CDR3 does, leaving the germline J gene to fill in the end. The V gene is TRBV7-9, the J gene TRBJ2-2; 8 nucleotides match TRBD2. The CDR3 contains 15 residues. With V trimmed by 0 bases and J by 4 bases, 1 base remained unmatched. The V gene's germline CDR1 is SEHNR and CDR2 FQNEAQ (reference sequence). The sequenced part of the CDR3 DNA is TGTGCCAGCAGCTTAGCCGGGGGGGCCACCGGGGAG. Its translation: CASSLAGGATGE. The whole CDR3 reads CASSLAGGATGELFF.

This clone was found a few times. The read gets to within 3 residues of the CDR3 end, and the germline J gene fills in the rest. The rearrangement uses TRBV19 and TRBJ2-1; weak D call: TRBD2 (6 bases). This CDR3 comprises 13 residues. Between the trimmed V and J ends, which lost 4 bases and 8 bases, there was a span of 12 bases. The germline V gene has CDR1 LNHDA and CDR2 SQIVND (reference sequence). The CDR3: CASSKTRVHEQFF. The sequenced CDR3 bases are TGTGCCAGTAGTAAGACTAGAGTCCATGAG.

The sample holds many counts of this clone. The read terminates 3 residues before the CDR3 end, so the remaining end is supplied by the germline J gene. J is TRBJ1-2 and V is TRBV10-3; 7 bases agree with TRBD1. Trimming removed 6 bases from V and 2 bases from J; junction bases left unmatched: 3. Germline V gives CDR1 ENHRY, CDR2 SYGVKD. CDR3 length: 13 amino acids. The covered CDR3 bases are TGTGCCATCAGGGGGACAGCGAACTATGGC. Its protein product is CAIRGTANYG. The CDR3 as a whole reads CAIRGTANYGYTF.